This T cell receptor (beta chain) appears in the sequencing data of a study of T cells in Graves' hyperthyroidism and ophthalmopathy. This clonotype has a count of ten or more. Its target is unknown. Study-wide points: Ophthalmopathy was identified by the model a median about six months ahead of onset.

Using RNA transcripts as the source, TCR beta CDR3 regions were amplified. The TCR CDR3 was amplified in a first-round RT-PCR using the HTBI primer set. TCRdb independently ran MiXCR on the multiplex PCR reads; one entry per CDR3 protein. The data contain some 500,000 distinct CDR3 sequences, about 15% of them seen just once; the ten biggest clones take up about 17%. The CDR3 consists of 15 residues. Germline V gives CDR1 SGHNT, CDR2 YENEEA. Trimming removed 6 bases at V and 7 bases at J, with 18 bases between. Sequenced: blood. This clonotype was sampled from a woman between 18 and 29 years old with Graves' hyperthyroidism. This chain uses TRBV11-3 with TRBJ2-2; D perhaps matches TRBD2 (5 bases). The CDR3 DNA follows: TGTGCCAGCAGTCGTGAAGGACTGAACGACGGGGAGCTGTTTTTT. Protein sequence: CASSREGLNDGELFF.